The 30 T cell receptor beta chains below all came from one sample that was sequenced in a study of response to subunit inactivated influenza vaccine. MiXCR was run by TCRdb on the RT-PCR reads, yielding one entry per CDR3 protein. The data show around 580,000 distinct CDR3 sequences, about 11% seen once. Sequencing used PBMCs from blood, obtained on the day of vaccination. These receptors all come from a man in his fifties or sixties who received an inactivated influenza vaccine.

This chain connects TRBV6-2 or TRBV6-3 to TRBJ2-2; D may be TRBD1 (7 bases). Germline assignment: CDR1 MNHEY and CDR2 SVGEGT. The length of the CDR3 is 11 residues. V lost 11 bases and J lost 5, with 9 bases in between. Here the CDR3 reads CAAGGTGELFF. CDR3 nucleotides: TGTGCCGCAGGGGGGACCGGGGAGCTGTTTTTT.

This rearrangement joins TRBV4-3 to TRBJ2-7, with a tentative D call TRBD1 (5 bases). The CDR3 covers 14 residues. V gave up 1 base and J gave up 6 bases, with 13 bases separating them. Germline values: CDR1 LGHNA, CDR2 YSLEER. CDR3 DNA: TGCGCCAGCAGCCAAGGTTACAGGCGAGGCGAGCAGTACTTC. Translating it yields CASSQGYRRGEQYF.

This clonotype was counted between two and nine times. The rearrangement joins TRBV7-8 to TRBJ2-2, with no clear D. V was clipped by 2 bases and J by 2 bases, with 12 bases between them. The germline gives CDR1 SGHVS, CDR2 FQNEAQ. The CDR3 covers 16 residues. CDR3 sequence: CASSLPAVGNTGELFF. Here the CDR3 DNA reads TGTGCCAGCAGCTTACCGGCTGTTGGAAACACCGGGGAGCTGTTTTTT.

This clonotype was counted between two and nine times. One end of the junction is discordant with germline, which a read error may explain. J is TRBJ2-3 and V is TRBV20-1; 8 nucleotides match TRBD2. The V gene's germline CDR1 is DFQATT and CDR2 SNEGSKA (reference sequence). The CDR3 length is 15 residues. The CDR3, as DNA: TGCAGTGCTAGAGAAGGAAGCGGGAGCATAGATACGCAGTATTTT. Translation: CSAREGSGSIDTQYF.

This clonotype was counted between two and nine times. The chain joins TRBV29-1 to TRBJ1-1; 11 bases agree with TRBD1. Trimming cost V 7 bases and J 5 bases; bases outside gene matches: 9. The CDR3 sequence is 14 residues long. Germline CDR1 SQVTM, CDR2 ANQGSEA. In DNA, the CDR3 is TGCAGCGCCACCGGACAGGGGGCGTTGACTGAAGCTTTCTTT. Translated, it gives CSATGQGALTEAFF.

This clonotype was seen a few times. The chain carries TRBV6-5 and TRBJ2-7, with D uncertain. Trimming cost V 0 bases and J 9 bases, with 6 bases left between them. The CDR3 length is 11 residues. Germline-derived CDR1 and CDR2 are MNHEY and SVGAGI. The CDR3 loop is CASSYSSRQYF. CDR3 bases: TGTGCCAGCAGTTACTCGAGTAGGCAGTACTTC.

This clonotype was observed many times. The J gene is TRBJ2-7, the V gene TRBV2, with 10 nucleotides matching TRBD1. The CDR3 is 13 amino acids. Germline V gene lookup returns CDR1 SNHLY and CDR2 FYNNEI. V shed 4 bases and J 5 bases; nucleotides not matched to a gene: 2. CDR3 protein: CASSGDRGNEQYF. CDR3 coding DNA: TGTGCCAGCAGTGGGGACAGGGGAAACGAGCAGTACTTC.

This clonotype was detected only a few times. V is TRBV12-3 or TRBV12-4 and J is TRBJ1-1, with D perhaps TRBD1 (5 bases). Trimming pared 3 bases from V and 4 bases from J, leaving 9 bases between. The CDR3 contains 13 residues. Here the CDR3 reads CASSFYRGTEAFF. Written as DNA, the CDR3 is TGTGCCAGCAGTTTTTATAGGGGCACTGAAGCTTTCTTT.

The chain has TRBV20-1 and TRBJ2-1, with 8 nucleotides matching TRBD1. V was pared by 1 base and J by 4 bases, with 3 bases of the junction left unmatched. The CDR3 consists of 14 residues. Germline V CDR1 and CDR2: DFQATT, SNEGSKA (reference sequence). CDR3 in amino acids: CSARGGTGYNEQFF. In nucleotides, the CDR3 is TGCAGTGCTAGAGGGGGGACAGGTTACAATGAGCAGTTCTTC.

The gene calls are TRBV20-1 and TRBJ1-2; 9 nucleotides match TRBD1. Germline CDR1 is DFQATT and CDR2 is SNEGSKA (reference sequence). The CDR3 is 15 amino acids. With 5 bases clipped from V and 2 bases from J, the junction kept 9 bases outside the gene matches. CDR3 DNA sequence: TGCAGTGCTGATGCCCTGGGACAGGGAAACTATGGCTACACCTTC. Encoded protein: CSADALGQGNYGYTF.

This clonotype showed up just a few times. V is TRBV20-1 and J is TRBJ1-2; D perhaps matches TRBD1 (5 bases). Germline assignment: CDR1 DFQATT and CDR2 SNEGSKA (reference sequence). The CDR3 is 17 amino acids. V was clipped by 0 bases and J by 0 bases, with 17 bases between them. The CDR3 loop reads CSAREGRDPFSNYGYTF. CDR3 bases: TGCAGTGCTAGAGAAGGGCGGGACCCCTTTTCTAACTATGGCTACACCTTC.

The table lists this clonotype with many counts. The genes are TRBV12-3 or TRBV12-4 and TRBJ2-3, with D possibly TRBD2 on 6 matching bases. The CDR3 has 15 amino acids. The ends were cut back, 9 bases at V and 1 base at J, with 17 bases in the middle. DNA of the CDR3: TGTGCCAGTAGACGGTGGAGGGACCGCACAGATACGCAGTATTTT. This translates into CASRRWRDRTDTQYF.

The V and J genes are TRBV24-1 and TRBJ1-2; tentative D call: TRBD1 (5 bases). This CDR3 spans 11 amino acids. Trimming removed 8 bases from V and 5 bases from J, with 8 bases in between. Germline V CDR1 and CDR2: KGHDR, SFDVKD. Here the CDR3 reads CATNGGYGYTF. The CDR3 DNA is TGTGCCACCAATGGGGGGTATGGCTACACCTTC.

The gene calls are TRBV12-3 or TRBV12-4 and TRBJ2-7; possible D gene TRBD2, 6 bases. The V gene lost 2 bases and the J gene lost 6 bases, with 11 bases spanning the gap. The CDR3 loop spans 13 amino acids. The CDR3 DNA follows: TGTGCCAGCAGTTTAATTGCGGGAATCGAGCAGTACTTC. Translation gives CASSLIAGIEQYF.

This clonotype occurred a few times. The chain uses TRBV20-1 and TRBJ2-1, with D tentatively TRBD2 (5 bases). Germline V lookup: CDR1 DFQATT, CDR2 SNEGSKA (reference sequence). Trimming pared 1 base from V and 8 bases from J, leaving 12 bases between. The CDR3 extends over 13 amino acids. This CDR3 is CSARGSRGYEQFF. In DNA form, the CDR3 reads TGCAGTGCTAGAGGATCCCGCGGGTATGAGCAGTTCTTC.

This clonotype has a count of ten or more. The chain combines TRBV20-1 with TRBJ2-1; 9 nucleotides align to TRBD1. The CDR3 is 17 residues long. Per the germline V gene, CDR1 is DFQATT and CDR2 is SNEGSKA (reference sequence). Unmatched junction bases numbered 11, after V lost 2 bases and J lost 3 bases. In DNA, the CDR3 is TGCAGTGCTAGATACCTGGGACAGGGAGGGAGCTACAATGAGCAGTTCTTC. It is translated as CSARYLGQGGSYNEQFF.

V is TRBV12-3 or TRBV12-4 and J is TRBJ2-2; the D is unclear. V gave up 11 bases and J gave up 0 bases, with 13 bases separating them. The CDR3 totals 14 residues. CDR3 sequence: CAGFGPSNTGELFF. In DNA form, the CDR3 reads TGTGCCGGCTTCGGACCCTCGAACACCGGGGAGCTGTTTTTT.

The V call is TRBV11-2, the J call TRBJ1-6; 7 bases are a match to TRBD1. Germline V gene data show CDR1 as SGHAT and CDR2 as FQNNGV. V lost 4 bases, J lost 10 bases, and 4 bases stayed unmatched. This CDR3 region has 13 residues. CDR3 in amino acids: CASSYRGESPLHF. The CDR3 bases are TGTGCCAGCAGCTACAGGGGCGAGTCACCCCTCCACTTT.

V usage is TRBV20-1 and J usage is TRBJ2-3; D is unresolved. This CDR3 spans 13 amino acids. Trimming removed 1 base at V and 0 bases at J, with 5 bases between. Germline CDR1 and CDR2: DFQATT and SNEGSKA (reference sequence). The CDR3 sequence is CSARVPSTDTQYF. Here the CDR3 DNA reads TGCAGTGCTAGAGTACCTAGCACAGATACGCAGTATTTT.

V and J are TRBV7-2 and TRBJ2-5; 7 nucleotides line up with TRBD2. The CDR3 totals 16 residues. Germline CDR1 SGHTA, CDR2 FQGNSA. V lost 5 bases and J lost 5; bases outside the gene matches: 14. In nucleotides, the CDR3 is TGTGCCAGCAGCCGTTCCCGGACTAGTATCATTGAGACCCAGTACTTC. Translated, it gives CASSRSRTSIIETQYF.

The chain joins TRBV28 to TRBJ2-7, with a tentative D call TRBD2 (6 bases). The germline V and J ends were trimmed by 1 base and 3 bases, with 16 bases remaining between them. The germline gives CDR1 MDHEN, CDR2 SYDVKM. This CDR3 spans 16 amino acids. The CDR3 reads CASSLSLLAGLYEQYF. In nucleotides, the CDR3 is TGTGCCAGCAGTTTATCTTTGTTGGCGGGGCTCTACGAGCAGTACTTC. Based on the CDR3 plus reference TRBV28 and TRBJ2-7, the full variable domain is DVKVTQSSRYLVKRTGEKVFLECVQDMDHENMFWYRQDPGLGLRLIYFSYDVKMKEKGDIPEGYSVSREKKERFSLILESASTNQTSMYLCASSLSLLAGLYEQYFGPGTRLTVT.

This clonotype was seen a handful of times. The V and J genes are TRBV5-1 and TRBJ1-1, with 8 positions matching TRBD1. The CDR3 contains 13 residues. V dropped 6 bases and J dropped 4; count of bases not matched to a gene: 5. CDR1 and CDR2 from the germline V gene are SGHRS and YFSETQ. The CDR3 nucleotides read TGCGCCAGCACGGGACAGGACATCACTGAAGCTTTCTTT. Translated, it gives CASTGQDITEAFF.

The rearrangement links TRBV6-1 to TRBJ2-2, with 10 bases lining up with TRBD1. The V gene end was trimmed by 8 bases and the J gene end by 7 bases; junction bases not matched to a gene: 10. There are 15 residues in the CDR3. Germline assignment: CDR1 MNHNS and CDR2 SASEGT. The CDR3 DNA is TGTGCCAGCCACACCGGGACAGGGGTTGGCGGGGAGCTGTTTTTT. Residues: CASHTGTGVGGELFF.

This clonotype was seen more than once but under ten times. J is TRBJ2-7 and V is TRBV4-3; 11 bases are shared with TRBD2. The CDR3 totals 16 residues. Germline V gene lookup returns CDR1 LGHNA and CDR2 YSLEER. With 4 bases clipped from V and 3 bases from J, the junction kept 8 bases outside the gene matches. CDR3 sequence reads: CASSPRTSGPFYEQYF. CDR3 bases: TGCGCCAGCAGCCCACGGACTAGCGGGCCCTTCTACGAGCAGTACTTC.

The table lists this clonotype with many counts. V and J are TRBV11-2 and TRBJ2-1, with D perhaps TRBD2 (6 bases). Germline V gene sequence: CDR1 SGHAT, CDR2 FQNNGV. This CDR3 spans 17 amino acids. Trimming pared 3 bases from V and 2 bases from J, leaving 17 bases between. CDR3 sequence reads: CASSFPRTTQTYNEQFF. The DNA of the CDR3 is TGTGCCAGCAGCTTTCCTCGGACTACCCAAACCTACAATGAGCAGTTCTTC.

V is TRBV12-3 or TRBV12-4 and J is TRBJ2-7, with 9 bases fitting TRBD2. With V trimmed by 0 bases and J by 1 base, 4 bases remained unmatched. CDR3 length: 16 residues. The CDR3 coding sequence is TGTGCCAGCAGTTTAGCGGTTAGCGGGAGTTCCTACGAGCAGTACTTC. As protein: CASSLAVSGSSYEQYF.

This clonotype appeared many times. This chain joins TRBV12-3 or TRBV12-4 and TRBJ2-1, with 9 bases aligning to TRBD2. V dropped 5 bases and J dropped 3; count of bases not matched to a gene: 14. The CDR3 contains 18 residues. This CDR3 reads CASSHPPWREGFYNEQFF. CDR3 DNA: TGTGCCAGCAGTCATCCTCCTTGGCGGGAGGGCTTCTACAATGAGCAGTTCTTC.

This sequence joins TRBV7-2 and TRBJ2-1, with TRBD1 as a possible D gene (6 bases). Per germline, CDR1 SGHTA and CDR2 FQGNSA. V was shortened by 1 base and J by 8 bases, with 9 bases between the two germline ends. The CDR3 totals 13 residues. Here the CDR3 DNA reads TGTGCCAGCAGCTTAGGGTGGGGGCATGAGCAGTTCTTC. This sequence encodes CASSLGWGHEQFF.

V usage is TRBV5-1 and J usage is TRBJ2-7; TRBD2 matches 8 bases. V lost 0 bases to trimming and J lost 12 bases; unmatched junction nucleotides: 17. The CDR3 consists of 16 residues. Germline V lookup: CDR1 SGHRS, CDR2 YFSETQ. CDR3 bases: TGCGCCAGCAGCTTGGGAAGCGGGAGAGCCTCATCGTTGGGGTACTTC. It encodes CASSLGSGRASSLGYF.

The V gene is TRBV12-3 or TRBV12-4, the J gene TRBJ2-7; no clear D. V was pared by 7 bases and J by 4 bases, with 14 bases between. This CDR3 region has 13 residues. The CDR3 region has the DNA TGTGCCAGCACGAAGGCAGGTTTTTACGAGCAGTACTTC. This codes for CASTKAGFYEQYF.